Following are 20 T cell receptor beta chains from one sample sequenced in a study of lymphopenia after photon versus proton radiotherapy. Produced via immunoSEQ multiplex PCR; TCRdb's table is partial and in-frame only. Of 10,000 to 15,000 clones in the sample, roughly nine tenths were seen once. The starting material was peripheral blood, obtained from a patient treated with proton-based radiotherapy. Every receptor here comes from a man in his sixties with pancreatic cancer.

The CDR3 nucleotides read TGTGCCCGGTGGGGAGGGTCGAACACCGGGGAGCTGTTTTTT. Translating it yields CARWGGSNTGELFF. The chain combines TRBV30 with TRBJ2-2, with 7 bases matching TRBD2. The V gene's germline CDR1 is GTSNPN and CDR2 SVGIG (reference sequence). This CDR3 is built from 14 residues. J gave up 0 bases and V 8 bases, and 6 bases lay outside the gene matches.

In its sample, this clone was seen a few times. This chain links TRBV2 with TRBJ2-5, with D uncertain. This CDR3 contains 10 residues. Germline loops: CDR1 SNHLY, CDR2 FYNNEI. V was pared by 1 base and J by 6 bases, with 0 bases between. The CDR3 protein is CASSEETQYF. CDR3 coding DNA: TGTGCCAGCAGTGAAGAGACCCAGTACTTC.

This clone was seen only a few times. The chain carries TRBV28 and TRBJ2-1; D may be TRBD2 (5 bases). CDR1 is MDHEN, CDR2 SYDVKM, per germline. Trimming left V 6 bases short and J 4 bases short, with 13 bases between. The CDR3 extends over 14 amino acids. The CDR3 DNA reads as TGTGCCAGCAGGGAGGCAGGAAAATACAATGAGCAGTTCTTC. This gives the protein CASREAGKYNEQFF.

This chain links TRBV28 with TRBJ2-6, with TRBD1 matching over 11 bases. This CDR3 has 23 amino acids. Unmatched junction bases numbered 18, after V lost 2 bases and J lost 0 bases. Germline CDR1 and CDR2: MDHEN and SYDVKM. CDR3 loop: CASSLGTGGNFRPEYSGANVLTF. CDR3 coding DNA: TGTGCCAGCAGTTTAGGGACAGGGGGAAATTTTAGGCCCGAATACTCTGGGGCCAACGTCCTGACTTTC.

The chain uses TRBV30 and TRBJ2-7; 8 bases match TRBD2. Looked up from germline, CDR1 is GTSNPN and CDR2 is SVGIG (reference sequence). The length of the CDR3 is 11 residues. V dropped 6 bases and J dropped 3; count of bases not matched to a gene: 1. CDR3 sequence reads: CACSGNYEQYF. CDR3 coding DNA: TGTGCCTGTAGCGGGAACTACGAGCAGTACTTC. Complete variable domain (other parts from reference TRBV30 and TRBJ2-7): SQTIHQWPATLVQPVGSPLSLECTVEGTSNPNLYWYRQAAGRGLQLLFYSVGIGQISSEVPQNLSASRPQDRQFILSSKKLLLSDSGFYLCACSGNYEQYFGPGTRLTVT.

The chain joins TRBV28 to TRBJ2-1; the D gene is possibly TRBD2 (6 bases). The CDR3 sequence is 13 residues long. Looked up from germline, CDR1 is MDHEN and CDR2 is SYDVKM. The V end was cut by 7 bases, the J end by 3 bases, with 10 bases between. CDR3 in amino acids: CASTGTVYNEQFF. CDR3 DNA sequence: TGTGCCAGCACCGGGACTGTCTACAATGAGCAGTTCTTC.

This chain connects TRBV4-2 to TRBJ1-4; 7 bases fit TRBD1. The V segment lost 6 bases and the J segment 0 bases; nucleotides outside the gene matches: 4. CDR3 size: 15 residues. Germline lookup yields CDR1 LGHNA and CDR2 YNFKEQ. This CDR3 is CASRPRGTTNEKLFF. The CDR3 nucleotides are TGTGCCAGCAGGCCCAGGGGGACAACTAATGAAAAACTGTTTTTT.

The J gene is TRBJ1-2, the V gene TRBV7-8; TRBD1 is a possible D gene (6 bases). V was pared by 1 base and J by 8 bases, with 23 bases between. CDR3 length: 17 residues. Germline CDR1 reads SGHVS; CDR2 reads FQNEAQ. CDR3 nucleotide sequence: TGTGCCAGCAGCTTAGGGGCAGGGGAGACCCTTCTTTACGGCTACACCTTC. It codes for CASSLGAGETLLYGYTF.

This clone has just a few counts. The J gene is TRBJ2-7, the V gene TRBV6-6; 7 bases align to TRBD1. The germline V gene has CDR1 MNHNY and CDR2 SVGAGI (reference sequence). The length of the CDR3 is 13 residues. Trimming cost V 7 bases and J 9 bases; bases outside gene matches: 12. CDR3 protein: CASTRGRDSGQYF. In DNA, the CDR3 is TGTGCCAGCACTCGAGGCCGGGACAGCGGGCAGTACTTC.

This clone is a singleton in its sample. V is TRBV19 and J is TRBJ2-2; the match to TRBD1 covers 9 bases. Per germline, CDR1 LNHDA and CDR2 SQIVND (reference sequence). This CDR3 spans 14 amino acids. J lost 3 bases, V lost 6 bases, and 2 bases had no gene match. CDR3 sequence: CASRGDRDTGELFF. Here the CDR3 DNA reads TGTGCCAGTAGAGGGGACAGGGACACCGGGGAGCTGTTTTTT.

This clone has a single count. This rearrangement joins TRBV15 to TRBJ2-5, with D possibly being TRBD2 (6 bases). The CDR3 runs to 13 residues. CDR1 is LNHNV, CDR2 YYDKDF, per germline (reference sequence). Trimming took 5 bases from V and 4 from J, leaving 11 bases between them. CDR3 nucleotides: TGTGCCACCAGCCGACCGCGGGGAGAGACCCAGTACTTC. Protein sequence: CATSRPRGETQYF. Full variable domain (remainder filled in from reference TRBV15 and TRBJ2-5): DAMVIQNPRYQVTQFGKPVTLSCSQTLNHNVMYWYQQKSSQAPKLLFHYYDKDFNNEADTPDNFQSRRPNTSFCFLDIRSPGLGDTAMYLCATSRPRGETQYFGPGTRLLVL.

The chain combines TRBV29-1 with TRBJ1-4, with TRBD1 matching over 8 bases. CDR1 is SQVTM, CDR2 ANQGSEA, per germline. With V trimmed by 7 bases and J by 8 bases, 9 bases remained unmatched. This CDR3 has 13 residues. CDR3 DNA sequence: TGCAGCGGAAACAGGGGGGCTGGGGAAAAACTGTTTTTT. It encodes CSGNRGAGEKLFF.

The DNA of the CDR3 is TGCAGTGCTAGAGGGATCACTGAAGCTTTCTTT. Protein sequence: CSARGITEAFF. The chain is built from TRBV20-1 and TRBJ1-1; no definite D call. This CDR3 comprises 11 residues. The V and J ends lost 1 base and 4 bases respectively, with 4 bases between them. The V gene's germline CDR1 is DFQATT and CDR2 SNEGSKA (reference sequence).

The chain combines TRBV7-9 with TRBJ2-5, with 8 bases fitting TRBD1. The CDR3 loop spans 16 amino acids. The germline gives CDR1 SEHNR, CDR2 FQNEAQ (reference sequence). The trim removed 3 bases at V and 2 bases at J, leaving 8 bases unmatched. DNA of the CDR3: TGTGCCAGCAGCTTCTACCAGGGGGCGCGTCAAGAGACCCAGTACTTC. Protein product: CASSFYQGARQETQYF.

The chain joins TRBV5-4 to TRBJ1-2; TRBD1 might be the D (5 bases). Germline values: CDR1 SGHNT, CDR2 YYREEE (reference sequence). This CDR3 has 14 amino acids. With 4 bases removed from V and 5 bases from J, the gap between germline ends came to 15 bases. CDR3 loop: CASSPPGQVYGYTF. DNA for the CDR3: TGTGCCAGCAGCCCTCCCGGACAAGTATATGGCTACACCTTC. The whole variable domain, remainder taken from reference TRBV5-4 and TRBJ1-2, is ETGVTQSPTHLIKTRGQQVTLRCSSQSGHNTVSWYQQALGQGPQFIFQYYREEENGRGNFPPRFSGLQFPNYSSELNVNALELDDSALYLCASSPPGQVYGYTFGSGTRLTVV.

The V and J genes are TRBV25-1 and TRBJ1-5, with 8 bases fitting TRBD1. Germline assignment: CDR1 MGHDK and CDR2 SYGVNS. Trimming cost V 2 bases and J 0 bases; bases outside gene matches: 0. CDR3 length: 15 residues. The CDR3 DNA sequence: TGTGCCAGCAGTGAAACAGGGGGTAGCAATCAGCCCCAGCATTTT. Translated: CASSETGGSNQPQHF.

The J gene is TRBJ2-5, the V gene TRBV18; 9 bases agree with TRBD1. The V gene's germline CDR1 is KGHSH and CDR2 LQKENI. V gave up 3 bases and J gave up 5 bases; unmatched junction bases: 10. CDR3 length: 16 amino acids. The CDR3 sequence is CASSPLGQGIRETQYF. The DNA of the CDR3 is TGTGCCAGCTCACCCCTGGGACAGGGTATCCGGGAGACCCAGTACTTC.

The chain links TRBV2 to TRBJ1-1, with 8 bases that match TRBD1. J gave up 3 bases and V 4 bases, and 7 bases lay outside the gene matches. Per the germline V gene, CDR1 is SNHLY and CDR2 is FYNNEI. This CDR3 is built from 15 residues. CDR3 region: CASSGTGKTDTEAFF. The CDR3 nucleotides are TGTGCCAGCAGTGGGACAGGGAAAACGGACACTGAAGCTTTCTTT.

V and J are TRBV28 and TRBJ1-2, with a weak D call TRBD1 (6 bases). The CDR3 has 17 residues. Trimming took 1 base from V and 0 from J, leaving 15 bases between them. Germline CDR1 MDHEN, CDR2 SYDVKM. As DNA, the CDR3 is TGTGCCAGCAGTTTATTGAGGGGGGGCCCTACTAACTATGGCTACACCTTC. Its protein product is CASSLLRGGPTNYGYTF.

The CDR3 bases are TGTGCCAGCTCACCACTGACGGCAGAAAACACCATATATTTT. Translated: CASSPLTAENTIYF. The chain employs TRBV18 and TRBJ1-3; D is unclear. The CDR3 is 14 residues long. With 1 base removed from V and 6 bases from J, the gap between germline ends came to 10 bases. Germline CDR1 and CDR2: KGHSH and LQKENI. The entire variable domain, with the rest obtained from reference TRBV18 and TRBJ1-3, is as follows: NAGVMQNPRHLVRRRGQEARLRCSPMKGHSHVYWYRQLPEEGLKFMVYLQKENIIDESGMPKERFSAEFPKEGPSILRIQQVVRGDSAAYFCASSPLTAENTIYFGEGSWLTVV.